This T cell receptor (beta chain) was recorded in a study of T cell repertoires in cytomegalovirus infection. Study summary: Signatures in public TCR beta sequences pointed to both CMV infection and matching HLA type. General observations from the study: Dominating the ex vivo response were TCR beta clonotypes that were CMV-specific and HLA-C-restricted. Individuals carrying CMV plus the relevant HLA were identified by cumulative frequency of public TCR beta families.

One entry per CDR3 protein results from TCRdb running MiXCR on the reads. The data contain more than 85,000 distinct CDR3 sequences, more than 20% of them seen just once; the ten biggest clones take up about two fifths. This clonotype was observed a handful of times. Its matching antigen is unknown. Sequencing was performed on CD8+ T cells from PBMCs. This TCR came from a human donor in good health (CMV status not recorded). Some clones in this sample may be carry-over from other donors' samples.

CDR3 nucleotides: TGCGCCAGCAGAATCGAACAGGGGGCTTTTGGCTACACCTTC. Its protein product is CASRIEQGAFGYTF. V is TRBV5-1 and J is TRBJ1-2; 9 positions match TRBD1. Losses at the gene ends were 5 bases for V and 7 bases for J; bases not matched to a gene: 9. The CDR3 is 14 amino acids. Germline V CDR1 and CDR2: SGHRS, YFSETQ.